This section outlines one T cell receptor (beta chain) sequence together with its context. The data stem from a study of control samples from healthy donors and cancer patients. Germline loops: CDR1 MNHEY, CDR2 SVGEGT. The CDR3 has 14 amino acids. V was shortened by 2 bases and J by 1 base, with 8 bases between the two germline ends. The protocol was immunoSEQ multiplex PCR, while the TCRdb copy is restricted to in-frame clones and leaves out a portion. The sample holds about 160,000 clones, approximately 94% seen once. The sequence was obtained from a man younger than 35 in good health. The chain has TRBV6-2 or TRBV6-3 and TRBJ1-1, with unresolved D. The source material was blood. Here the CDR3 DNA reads TGTGCCAGCAGTTACCCCCCGTGGAACACTGAAGCTTTCTTT. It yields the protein CASSYPPWNTEAFF.